The TCR beta chain under discussion was sequenced for a study of blood T cell repertoires in COVID-19. Study details: Acute-phase and convalescent COVID-19 samples originated in the United States, Italy and Spain. In each case, the material was cDNA or gDNA derived from T cells, B-cell-depleted T cells, or PBMCs.

Authors' processing steps: The authors estimated nucleated cell counts from reference gene primer amplification. The protocol was immunoSEQ multiplex PCR, while the TCRdb copy is restricted to in-frame clones and leaves out a portion. Clonal size and the V and J genes are those of that table, whereas D and trimming came from the DNA. Among around 180,000 clones listed, roughly four fifths were seen once. The CDR3 covers 13 residues. Germline CDR1 and CDR2: MNHEY and SVGEGT. The V gene lost 6 bases and the J gene lost 4 bases, with 12 bases spanning the gap. Material: peripheral blood. This clonotype originated in a woman aged 25 to 45 with acute or convalescent COVID-19. The chain employs TRBV6-2 or TRBV6-3 and TRBJ1-2; tentatively, D is TRBD1 (6 bases). The CDR3 nucleotides read TGTGCCAGCAGCCGGGGACAAGCCTATGGCTACACCTTC. The encoded protein is CASSRGQAYGYTF.